The clone carrying this T cell receptor (beta chain) was recorded at least ten times. Its antigen is not known. There were only healthy Caucasians among the donors. The sample originates from a study of identical twins. TCRdb re-analysed the 5' RACE reads in MiXCR, keeping a single row per CDR3 protein. Of about 240,000 distinct CDR3 sequences listed, approximately 10% are singletons. Study conclusions and caveats: Out-of-frame alpha sequences common to twins exhibited an excess of low generation probability. The presence of invariant MAIT and iNKT cells could partly confound analyses of zero-insertion sequences. Conclusions were drawn cross-sectionally by statistical analysis, without following the same donors.

This CDR3 spans 11 amino acids. Trimming cost V 2 bases and J 12 bases, with 8 bases left between them. Germline V gene sequence: CDR1 SGHTA, CDR2 FQGNSA. The sequencing input was memory T cells sorted from blood. V usage is TRBV7-2 and J usage is TRBJ2-1; D is uncertain. The sequence was obtained from a man in his fifties or sixties in good health. DNA of the CDR3: TGTGCCAGCAGCTTAAGTGTGGTGCAGTTCTTC. It is translated as CASSLSVVQFF.